The 17 T cell receptor beta chains listed next were all sequenced from one sample in a study of blood T cells in healthy people across ages (dated by TCRdb to 2014 to 2015). Library prep was done by 5' RACE. Sequencing was performed on an Illumina HiSeq 2500. A second roughly 7 to 12 cycle PCR used a sample-barcoded 5' primer and a J-beta primer mix. Through fastp at Q25 and MiXCR, TCRdb rebuilt clones from the public reads, retaining in-frame beta chains. Rows with a matching CDR3 protein are joined into one entry that keeps the most common DNA and genes. The sample yields 790,000 or so distinct CDR3 sequences; 35% to 60% were counted once. 15% to 20% of the sample is in the top ten clones. The sample was blood. The receptors here all came from a man older than 75 in good health.

V gene TRBV5-5 combines with J gene TRBJ2-5; a possible D gene is TRBD1 (6 bases). CDR3 size: 13 residues. Germline V CDR1 and CDR2: SGHKS, YYEKEE (reference sequence). Trimming took 6 bases from V and 4 from J, leaving 13 bases between them. The CDR3 here is CASNSGRGETQYF. The CDR3 bases are TGTGCCAGCAACTCGGGCAGGGGAGAGACCCAGTACTTC.

The J gene is TRBJ2-7, the V gene TRBV6-5, with 13 bases lining up with TRBD2. This CDR3 is 15 amino acids long. Looked up from germline, CDR1 is MNHEY and CDR2 is SVGAGI. Unmatched junction bases numbered 10, after V lost 8 bases and J lost 6 bases. Here the CDR3 DNA reads TGTGCCAGCGGACTAGCGGGAGACGTGATGGGCGAGCAGTACTTC. It is translated as CASGLAGDVMGEQYF.

DNA of the CDR3: TGTGCCAGCAGCTTAAGAAGTATACACAATAATTCACCCCTCCACTTT. As protein: CASSLRSIHNNSPLHF. The rearrangement joins TRBV7-9 to TRBJ1-6, with D unclear. This CDR3 contains 16 residues. V shed 2 bases and J shed 5 bases, with 13 bases lying between them. CDR1 and CDR2 (germline): SEHNR, FQNEAQ (reference sequence). Full variable domain (remainder filled in from reference TRBV7-9 and TRBJ1-6): DTGVSQNPRHKITKRGQNVTFRCDPISEHNRLYWYRQTLGQGPEFLTYFQNEAQLEKSRLLSDRFSAERPKGSFSTLEIQRTEQGDSAMYLCASSLRSIHNNSPLHFGNGTRLTVT.

In regard to this clonotype: Being one base from a much bigger clone, this may be a read error. The rearrangement joins TRBV29-1 to TRBJ2-5; perhaps TRBD2 as D (5 bases). Germline lookup yields CDR1 SQVTM and CDR2 ANQGSEA. The CDR3 extends over 16 amino acids. Trimming removed 2 bases at V and 4 bases at J, with 20 bases between. In DNA form, the CDR3 reads TGCAGCGTTGAAAACTCGTGGAGAGGGAAAGTAGAGACCCAGTACTTC. It is translated as CSVENSWRGKVETQYF.

The J gene is TRBJ2-1, the V gene TRBV5-1; no clear D. There are 15 residues in the CDR3. Between the trimmed V and J ends, which lost 1 base and 7 bases, there was a span of 15 bases. Germline CDR1 reads SGHRS; CDR2 reads YFSETQ. The CDR3 DNA is TGCGCCAGCAGCTTGCAGCCGGTTGGGCCGAATGAGCAGTTCTTC. This gives the protein CASSLQPVGPNEQFF. The variable domain in full, with the rest retrieved from reference TRBV5-1 and TRBJ2-1, is KAGVTQTPRYLIKTRGQQVTLSCSPISGHRSVSWYQQTPGQGLQFLFEYFSETQRNKGNFPGRFSGRQFSNSRSEMNVSTLELGDSALYLCASSLQPVGPNEQFFGPGTRLTVL.

The rearrangement links TRBV7-2 to TRBJ2-1, with TRBD2 as a possible D gene (5 bases). Looked up from germline, CDR1 is SGHTA and CDR2 is FQGNSA. The CDR3 is made up of 15 amino acids. The V end lost 1 base, the J end lost 7 bases, and 14 bases lay between the germline ends. CDR3 residues: CASSLDTRTFNEQFF. DNA of the CDR3: TGTGCCAGCAGCTTAGATACTAGGACCTTTAATGAGCAGTTCTTC.

This chain uses TRBV5-1 with TRBJ1-1; D remains ambiguous. The CDR3 is 12 amino acids. With 0 bases removed from V and 7 bases from J, the gap between germline ends came to 7 bases. The V gene's germline CDR1 is SGHRS and CDR2 YFSETQ. The CDR3 spells CASSLEALEAFF. The CDR3 DNA follows: TGCGCCAGCAGCTTGGAAGCCCTTGAAGCTTTCTTT.

The J gene is TRBJ2-3, the V gene TRBV27; maybe TRBD2 (5 bases). Trimming shortened V by 5 bases and J by 4 bases, and 13 bases separated the two germline ends. Per germline, CDR1 MNHEY and CDR2 SMNVEV (reference sequence). This CDR3 contains 14 residues. The CDR3 bases are TGTGCCAGCAGTGTAGAGGGTCGCCCAGATACGCAGTATTTT. Translation: CASSVEGRPDTQYF.

The chain recombines TRBV4-2 with TRBJ2-1, with 11 bases matching TRBD2. V was pared by 3 bases and J by 10 bases, with 11 bases of the junction left unmatched. This CDR3 has 16 residues. Germline V CDR1 and CDR2: LGHNA, YNFKEQ. CDR3 DNA sequence: TGTGCCAGCAGCCATTCGGGACTAGCGGACTCCTACGAGCAGTTCTTC. Protein: CASSHSGLADSYEQFF.

V gene TRBV7-2 combines with J gene TRBJ2-7; 14 bases are shared with TRBD2. The germline gives CDR1 SGHTA, CDR2 FQGNSA. The CDR3 runs to 15 residues. J lost 7 bases, V lost 3 bases, and 5 bases had no gene match. CDR3 nucleotides: TGTGCCAGCAGCTTGGGGACTAGCGGGAGTACTGAGCAGTACTTC. It specifies CASSLGTSGSTEQYF.

This clonotype was seen at least ten times. The V and J genes are TRBV6-2 or TRBV6-3 and TRBJ1-2; 8 positions match TRBD1. CDR1 and CDR2 (germline): MNHEY, SVGEGT. The CDR3 is 15 residues long. The trim removed 6 bases at V and 5 bases at J, leaving 11 bases unmatched. CDR3 in amino acids: CASSPHGQGGYGYTF. The CDR3 coding sequence is TGTGCCAGCAGCCCACACGGACAGGGTGGGTATGGCTACACCTTC.

This clonotype was detected ten times or more. A much bigger clone sits one base away, suggesting this may be a read error. The chain recombines TRBV12-3 or TRBV12-4 with TRBJ2-5; 12 bases agree with TRBD2. The CDR3 sequence is 14 residues long. Germline trimming cut 7 bases from V and 11 bases from J; bases unmatched to any gene: 11. CDR3 nucleotide sequence: TGTGCCAGCATGTTGACTAGCGGGAGCGATGAGCAGTACTTC. It codes for CASMLTSGSDEQYF.

The sample holds many counts of this clonotype. This sequence joins TRBV7-2 and TRBJ1-4; TRBD1 is a possible D gene (5 bases). This CDR3 has 13 residues. V lost 5 bases and J 4 bases, leaving 8 bases between the germline ends. Germline CDR1 SGHTA, CDR2 FQGNSA. CDR3 coding DNA: TGTGCCAGCAGCGCGGGGCTTAATGAAAAACTGTTTTTT. It specifies CASSAGLNEKLFF.

The chain links TRBV5-1 to TRBJ2-7; D may be TRBD1 or TRBD2 (6 bases each). This CDR3 spans 14 amino acids. The ends were cut back, 5 bases at V and 0 bases at J, with 12 bases in the middle. Germline CDR1 reads SGHRS; CDR2 reads YFSETQ. CDR3 protein: CASRQRGDSYEQYF. The DNA of the CDR3 is TGCGCCAGCAGACAGAGGGGGGACTCCTACGAGCAGTACTTC. Full variable domain (missing parts from reference TRBV5-1 and TRBJ2-7): KAGVTQTPRYLIKTRGQQVTLSCSPISGHRSVSWYQQTPGQGLQFLFEYFSETQRNKGNFPGRFSGRQFSNSRSEMNVSTLELGDSALYLCASRQRGDSYEQYFGPGTRLTVT.

J is TRBJ2-7 and V is TRBV29-1; TRBD1 aligns across 7 bases. The CDR3 length is 13 residues. V was pared by 3 bases and J by 5 bases, with 7 bases of the junction left unmatched. Looked up from germline, CDR1 is SQVTM and CDR2 is ANQGSEA. CDR3 sequence: CSVERGRTNEQYF. DNA of the CDR3: TGCAGCGTTGAGAGGGGGCGAACAAACGAGCAGTACTTC.

The chain couples TRBV27 to TRBJ2-3; D is perhaps TRBD1 (6 bases). Germline CDR1 reads MNHEY; CDR2 reads SMNVEV (reference sequence). The V and J ends lost 3 bases and 2 bases respectively, with 21 bases between them. CDR3 length equals 18 residues. The CDR3 DNA follows: TGTGCCAGCAGTTTCTCTTTTCTTGGGGACATCCCCACAGATACGCAGTATTTT. It yields the protein CASSFSFLGDIPTDTQYF.

The J gene is TRBJ2-4, the V gene TRBV5-6; D unclear. With the DNA end fitting TRBJ2-7 better, the J assignment may be wrong. The V gene's germline CDR1 is SGHDT and CDR2 YYEEEE. The CDR3 spans 14 residues. The CDR3, as DNA: TGTGCCAGCAGCGTGCCGGCCTCAACCTACGAGCAGTACTTC. This sequence encodes CASSVPASTYEQYF.